This TCR beta chain was recorded in a study of blood T cell repertoires in COVID-19. The overall study: Italy, Spain and the United States were the sources of the convalescent and acute COVID-19 samples. The analysed material was cDNA or gDNA that came from T cells, B-cell-depleted T cells, or PBMCs.

The Seattle site enrolled patients during active infection and followed them longitudinally. Profiling relied on immunoSEQ multiplex PCR, and the TCRdb table lists in-frame clones only, not all of them. The table records 250,000 to 350,000 clones, around 85% of them present only once. V lost 5 bases to trimming and J lost 5 bases; unmatched junction nucleotides: 13. Germline assignment: CDR1 MDHEN and CDR2 SYDVKM. CDR3 size: 16 residues. The specimen was peripheral blood. The chain is built from TRBV28 and TRBJ2-3; 7 bases fit TRBD2. The receptor comes from a human donor with COVID-19, enrolled during active disease. The donor label of this sample is uncertain. CDR3 sequence: CASSTPSGGGGDTQYF. The CDR3 nucleotides read TGTGCCAGCAGTACCCCTAGCGGTGGGGGTGGAGATACGCAGTATTTT.